This paragraph reports one TCR beta chain. These data are taken from a study of technical replicates of blood from a few donors. The CDR3 sequence is 14 residues long. Trimming took 5 bases from V and 7 from J; bases not matched to a gene: 11. Germline CDR1 reads SGHTA; CDR2 reads FQGNSA. Clones were read by immunoSEQ multiplex PCR, and TCRdb kept only the in-frame ones, dropping some. The sample yields about 61,000 clones, around 87% seen once. The chain recombines TRBV7-2 with TRBJ2-7; TRBD2 aligns across 7 bases. The sequenced material came from PBMCs. The sequence was obtained from a human donor in good health. Some clones in this sample may be carry-over from other donors' samples. CDR3: CASSIGLVPKEQYF. The CDR3 DNA is TGTGCCAGCAGCATTGGACTAGTTCCTAAGGAGCAGTACTTC.